Presented here are 27 T cell receptor beta chains from one specimen sequenced in a study of CD8 T cells in ankylosing spondylitis. Each CDR3 protein is one row after TCRdb ran MiXCR on the 5' RACE reads. Found here are a few hundred thousand distinct CDR3 sequences, under 12% of them singletons; the top ten hold about 20%. The sample taken for sequencing was blood, either unsorted or a sorted T cell fraction (not recorded which). These receptors were collected from a male donor with ankylosing spondylitis or in good health (not recorded which).

This clonotype was seen a few times. At one of its ends the junction is not consistent with the germline gene, which may arise from a read error. This chain links TRBV20-1 with TRBJ2-5; maybe TRBD1 (6 bases). The germline CDR1 and CDR2 sequences are DFQATT and SNEGSKA (reference sequence). This CDR3 has 17 residues. The CDR3 DNA reads as TGCTGTGCTAGAGATTTTCGCGAGAGGGGGATTAAAGAGACCCAGTACTTC. As protein: CCARDFRERGIKETQYF.

The sample holds many counts of this clonotype. The rearrangement joins TRBV10-3 to TRBJ2-7, with D possibly being TRBD1 (5 bases). Germline V gene sequence: CDR1 ENHRY, CDR2 SYGVKD. Trimming took off 3 bases at V and 4 bases at J, with 13 bases between the two ends. This CDR3 is built from 14 residues. The DNA of the CDR3 is TGTGCCATCAGTGAACCCGAAGGGGTTTACGAGCAGTACTTC. Its translation: CAISEPEGVYEQYF.

The rearrangement joins TRBV5-1 to TRBJ1-2; D perhaps matches TRBD1 (6 bases). Trimming took 5 bases from V and 4 from J, leaving 15 bases between them. Per the germline V gene, CDR1 is SGHRS and CDR2 is YFSETQ. This CDR3 comprises 14 residues. CDR3 in amino acids: CASSSRGESYGYTF. CDR3 DNA: TGCGCCAGCAGTTCAAGGGGGGAGAGCTATGGCTACACCTTC. Full variable domain (rest looked up from reference TRBV5-1 and TRBJ1-2): KAGVTQTPRYLIKTRGQQVTLSCSPISGHRSVSWYQQTPGQGLQFLFEYFSETQRNKGNFPGRFSGRQFSNSRSEMNVSTLELGDSALYLCASSSRGESYGYTFGSGTRLTVV.

Ten or more counts support this clonotype. The rearrangement joins TRBV5-1 to TRBJ2-5, with D possibly being TRBD1 (6 bases). Germline values: CDR1 SGHRS, CDR2 YFSETQ. The CDR3 contains 14 residues. Trimming removed 3 bases from V and 2 bases from J, with 11 bases in between. The CDR3 region is CASSSGQQQETQYF. In DNA form, the CDR3 reads TGCGCCAGCAGCTCCGGACAGCAGCAAGAGACCCAGTACTTC.

The table lists this clonotype with many counts. Relative to the germline gene, one junction end is altered; a read error may explain this. The rearrangement joins TRBV3-1 to TRBJ2-1; TRBD1 matches at 9 bases. This CDR3 has 12 amino acids. CDR1 is LGHDT, CDR2 YNNKEL, per germline (reference sequence). The CDR3 DNA reads TGCTCAACAGGGGGCGCGGACAATGAGCAGTTCTTC. This codes for CSTGGADNEQFF.

This clonotype was picked up many times. This CDR3 is CSVRFAGSISGANVLTF. The CDR3 bases are TGCAGCGTACGCTTCGCCGGATCTATCTCTGGGGCCAACGTCCTGACTTTC. The chain carries TRBV29-1 and TRBJ2-6; D ambiguous. The CDR3 contains 17 residues. V lost 6 bases to trimming and J lost 0 bases, with 18 bases between them. Germline assignment: CDR1 SQVTM and CDR2 ANQGSEA.

There are many counts of this clonotype. This chain joins TRBV5-1 and TRBJ1-5, with D unresolved. This CDR3 is 15 amino acids long. V lost 4 bases, J lost 0 bases, and 11 bases lay in between. Per the germline V gene, CDR1 is SGHRS and CDR2 is YFSETQ. The CDR3 loop is CASSLDNFSNQPQHF. In nucleotides, the CDR3 is TGCGCCAGCAGCCTGGATAACTTTAGCAATCAGCCCCAGCATTTT.

This clonotype was detected many times. The chain carries TRBV7-3 and TRBJ1-1; tentative D call: TRBD1 (5 bases). The CDR3 totals 13 residues. CDR1 is SGHTA, CDR2 FQGTGA, per germline. V shed 8 bases and J shed 1 base, with 11 bases lying between them. In DNA form, the CDR3 reads TGTGCCAGCCAAGGGGCCCCGAACACTGAAGCTTTCTTT. The encoded protein is CASQGAPNTEAFF.

This clonotype was counted ten times or more. This rearrangement joins TRBV5-1 to TRBJ2-1; tentatively, D is TRBD1 (6 bases). Germline CDR1 SGHRS, CDR2 YFSETQ. The CDR3 has 15 amino acids. V lost 0 bases, J lost 4 bases, and 11 bases lay in between. In nucleotides, the CDR3 is TGCGCCAGCAGCTTGGCAGGGGCGGATTACAATGAGCAGTTCTTC. Protein sequence: CASSLAGADYNEQFF.

Worth noting for this clonotype: This may be a read error: a much more frequent sequence differs by one nucleotide. The CDR3 sequence: CSATEALYTQYF. The DNA for the CDR3 is TGCAGTGCTACAGAGGCACTTTATACGCAGTATTTT. J is TRBJ2-3 and V is TRBV20-1; no clear D. Trimming took off 4 bases at V and 7 bases at J, with 12 bases between the two ends. CDR1 is DFQATT and CDR2 is SNEGSKA in the germline V gene (reference sequence). CDR3 length equals 12 residues.

J is TRBJ2-1 and V is TRBV28, with 13 bases that match TRBD2. CDR1 is MDHEN and CDR2 is SYDVKM in the germline V gene. V was clipped by 6 bases and J by 12 bases; unmatched bases: 8. The CDR3 is 14 residues long. The CDR3, as DNA: TGTGCCAGCAGCCCGGGACTAGCGGGGACGGGGCAGTTCTTC. Protein product: CASSPGLAGTGQFF.

This clonotype occurred once. This chain connects TRBV6-2 or TRBV6-3 to TRBJ2-5; D tentatively fits TRBD1 or TRBD2 (5 bases each). The CDR3 is made up of 18 amino acids. Germline V gene data show CDR1 as MNHEY and CDR2 as SVGEGT. With 0 bases removed from V and 0 bases from J, the gap between germline ends came to 17 bases. The DNA for the CDR3 is TGTGCCAGCAGTTACTCGGGAGCCCGGGACCAACACCAAGAGACCCAGTACTTC. This encodes CASSYSGARDQHQETQYF.

This clonotype was detected ten times or more. The V call is TRBV29-1, the J call TRBJ2-7; the D gene is possibly TRBD1 (7 bases). The CDR3 has 14 residues. The germline gives CDR1 SQVTM, CDR2 ANQGSEA. The V gene lost 6 bases and the J gene lost 0 bases, with 15 bases spanning the gap. The CDR3 DNA sequence: TGCAGCGTGGTCCAGGGGGGAAGCTCCTACGAGCAGTACTTC. It specifies CSVVQGGSSYEQYF.

The chain employs TRBV7-9 and TRBJ2-5; no clear D gene. This CDR3 contains 16 residues. The V end was cut by 3 bases, the J end by 2 bases, with 16 bases between. Germline CDR1 and CDR2: SEHNR and FQNEAQ (reference sequence). The CDR3 DNA follows: TGTGCCAGCAGCTTGCCCGCGGCTTCTTTTCAAGAGACCCAGTACTTC. Its protein product is CASSLPAASFQETQYF. Variable domain in full (rest from reference TRBV7-9 and TRBJ2-5): DTGVSQNPRHKITKRGQNVTFRCDPISEHNRLYWYRQTLGQGPEFLTYFQNEAQLEKSRLLSDRFSAERPKGSFSTLEIQRTEQGDSAMYLCASSLPAASFQETQYFGPGTRLLVL.

The sample holds many counts of this clonotype. The chain employs TRBV27 and TRBJ2-5; tentatively, D is TRBD1 (6 bases). The V gene's germline CDR1 is MNHEY and CDR2 SMNVEV (reference sequence). The V end lost 11 bases, the J end lost 0 bases, and 13 bases lay between the germline ends. The CDR3 runs to 13 residues. CDR3 residues: CAPRQANQETQYF. In nucleotides, the CDR3 is TGTGCCCCCCGACAGGCTAACCAAGAGACCCAGTACTTC.

This clonotype was seen at least ten times. V and J are TRBV20-1 and TRBJ1-4; 7 bases fit TRBD1. Germline CDR1 is DFQATT and CDR2 is SNEGSKA (reference sequence). J gave up 5 bases and V 5 bases, and 5 bases lay outside the gene matches. The CDR3 spans 13 residues. The CDR3 region has the DNA TGCAGTGCTGGGGGACAGAAAAATGAAAAACTGTTTTTT. Translating gives CSAGGQKNEKLFF.

There are many counts of this clonotype. The chain employs TRBV12-3 or TRBV12-4 and TRBJ1-4; D is ambiguous. The V end was cut by 6 bases, the J end by 8 bases, with 19 bases between. The CDR3 runs to 15 residues. CDR3 protein: CASSPAPGSGEKLFF. CDR3 sequence (DNA): TGTGCCAGCAGCCCCGCGCCCGGGTCGGGGGAAAAACTGTTTTTT.

This clonotype was detected many times. The gene calls are TRBV20-1 and TRBJ2-7, with 11 nucleotides matching TRBD1. The CDR3 contains 13 residues. Germline lookup yields CDR1 DFQATT and CDR2 SNEGSKA (reference sequence). The CDR3: CRASRDRGYEQYF. DNA of the CDR3: TGCAGAGCAAGCCGGGACAGGGGGTACGAGCAGTACTTC.

This clonotype appeared a few times. The chain couples TRBV6-1 to TRBJ2-1; 9 bases align to TRBD2. This CDR3 spans 15 amino acids. V lost 6 bases and J lost 4; bases outside the gene matches: 7. Germline CDR1 and CDR2: MNHNS and SASEGT. The CDR3 nucleotides are TGTGCCAGCAGCCATGTAGCGGGGGATTACAATGAGCAGTTCTTC. Protein product: CASSHVAGDYNEQFF.

Many counts were recorded for this clonotype. The rearrangement links TRBV18 to TRBJ1-1, with 7 bases aligning to TRBD1. The CDR3 totals 15 residues. Losses at the gene ends were 5 bases for V and 4 bases for J; bases not matched to a gene: 10. The germline CDR1 and CDR2 sequences are KGHSH and LQKENI. The CDR3 spells CASSAEEQGRTEAFF. CDR3 sequence (DNA): TGTGCCAGCTCAGCTGAGGAACAGGGGCGCACTGAAGCTTTCTTT.

This clonotype was found many times. The chain uses TRBV15 and TRBJ1-1; maybe TRBD1 (6 bases). CDR3 length equals 15 residues. Trimming shortened V by 0 bases and J by 3 bases, and 11 bases separated the two germline ends. Germline V CDR1 and CDR2: LNHNV, YYDKDF (reference sequence). The CDR3 DNA sequence: TGTGCCACCAGCAGAGATGGCAGGGGATACACTGAAGCTTTCTTT. Translation: CATSRDGRGYTEAFF.

This clonotype was counted ten times or more. The chain combines TRBV5-1 with TRBJ2-1; either TRBD1 or TRBD2 may supply D (5 bases each). The CDR3 runs to 12 residues. Germline V gives CDR1 SGHRS, CDR2 YFSETQ. V lost 3 bases and J 9 bases, leaving 10 bases between the germline ends. CDR3 sequence reads: CASSSRGAEQFF. The CDR3 nucleotides read TGCGCCAGCAGCTCCAGAGGGGCTGAGCAGTTCTTC.

This clonotype has just a few counts. The chain is built from TRBV20-1 and TRBJ2-7; no clear D gene. The CDR3 sequence is 11 residues long. Per germline, CDR1 DFQATT and CDR2 SNEGSKA (reference sequence). Trimming shortened V by 6 bases and J by 7 bases, and 13 bases separated the two germline ends. The CDR3 bases are TGCAGTGCATTGACCCGTGAGGAGCAGTACTTC. Its protein is CSALTREEQYF.

This clonotype was counted a few times. This chain joins TRBV11-2 and TRBJ2-1, with TRBD1 matching over 7 bases. The CDR3 runs to 15 residues. The germline V gene encodes CDR1 SGHAT and CDR2 FQNNGV. V shed 5 bases and J 6 bases; nucleotides not matched to a gene: 10. CDR3 region: CASSPGGEVSNEQFF. The DNA for the CDR3 is TGTGCCAGCAGCCCAGGGGGAGAAGTGAGCAATGAGCAGTTCTTC.

On this clonotype: A much larger clone differs from this one at a single base, so this may be a read error. The chain joins TRBV9 to TRBJ2-7; D unclear. Germline V lookup: CDR1 SGDLS, CDR2 YYNGEE. V was pared by 0 bases and J by 3 bases, with 10 bases between. The CDR3 covers 14 residues. This CDR3 reads CASSVGELSYEQYF. The CDR3 DNA sequence: TGTGCCAGCAGCGTAGGGGAACTCAGCTACGAGCAGTACTTC.

This clonotype has a count of ten or more. The chain carries TRBV5-6 and TRBJ2-1; TRBD2 is a possible D gene (5 bases). The CDR3 is 14 residues long. V was trimmed by 5 bases and J by 4 bases, leaving 13 bases between them. Germline V gene lookup returns CDR1 SGHDT and CDR2 YYEEEE. DNA for the CDR3: TGTGCCAGCAGTAGAGGTCCGGGGTACAATGAGCAGTTCTTC. As protein: CASSRGPGYNEQFF.

The chain is built from TRBV18 and TRBJ2-5, with 7 positions matching TRBD1. The CDR3 covers 14 residues. The germline V gene encodes CDR1 KGHSH and CDR2 LQKENI. The V gene end was trimmed by 5 bases and the J gene end by 3 bases; junction bases not matched to a gene: 6. CDR3 residues: CASSSRQGKETQYF. The CDR3 DNA follows: TGTGCCAGCTCATCCCGACAGGGTAAAGAGACCCAGTACTTC.